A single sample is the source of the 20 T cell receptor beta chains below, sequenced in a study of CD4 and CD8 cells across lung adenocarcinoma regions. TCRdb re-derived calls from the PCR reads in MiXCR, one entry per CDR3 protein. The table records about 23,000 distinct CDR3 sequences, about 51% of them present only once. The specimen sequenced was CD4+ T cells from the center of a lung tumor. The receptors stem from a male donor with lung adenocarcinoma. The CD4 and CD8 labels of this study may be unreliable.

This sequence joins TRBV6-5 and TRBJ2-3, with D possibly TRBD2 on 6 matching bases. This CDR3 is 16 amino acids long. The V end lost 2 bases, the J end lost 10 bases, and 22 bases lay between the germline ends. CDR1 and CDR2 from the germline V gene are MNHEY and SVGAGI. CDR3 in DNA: TGTGCCAGCAGTTACCAACAGGCCGGGAGCACAGAGGCGCAGTATTTT. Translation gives CASSYQQAGSTEAQYF.

The CDR3 here is CASNPGILSTDTQYF. The CDR3 DNA is TGTGCCAGCAACCCAGGGATCTTGAGCACAGATACGCAGTATTTT. V usage is TRBV7-2 and J usage is TRBJ2-3; possibly TRBD1 for D (5 bases). This CDR3 comprises 15 residues. Trimming left V 7 bases short and J 0 bases short, with 14 bases between. The V gene's germline CDR1 is SGHTA and CDR2 FQGNSA.

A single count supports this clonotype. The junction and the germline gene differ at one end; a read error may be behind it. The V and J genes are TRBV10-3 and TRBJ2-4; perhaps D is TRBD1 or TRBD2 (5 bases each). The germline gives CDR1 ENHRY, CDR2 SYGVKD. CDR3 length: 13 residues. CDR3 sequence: CATGLRAKNIQYF. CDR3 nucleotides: TGTGCCACGGGGCTGCGAGCCAAAAATATTCAGTACTTC.

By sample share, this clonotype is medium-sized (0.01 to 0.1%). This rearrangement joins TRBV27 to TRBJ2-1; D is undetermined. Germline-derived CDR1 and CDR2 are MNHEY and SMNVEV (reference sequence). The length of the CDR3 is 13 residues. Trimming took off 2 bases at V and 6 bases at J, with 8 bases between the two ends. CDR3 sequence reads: CASSLRTFNEQFF. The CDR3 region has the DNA TGTGCCAGCAGTTTACGGACGTTCAATGAGCAGTTCTTC.

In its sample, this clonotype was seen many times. The CDR3 loop is CASSPIYQSYNSPLHF. Here the CDR3 DNA reads TGTGCCAGCAGTCCCATTTACCAGTCATATAATTCACCCCTCCACTTT. The genes are TRBV6-1 and TRBJ1-6, with D unclear. V lost 5 bases and J lost 4, with 15 bases in between. This CDR3 spans 16 amino acids. The germline CDR1 and CDR2 sequences are MNHNS and SASEGT.

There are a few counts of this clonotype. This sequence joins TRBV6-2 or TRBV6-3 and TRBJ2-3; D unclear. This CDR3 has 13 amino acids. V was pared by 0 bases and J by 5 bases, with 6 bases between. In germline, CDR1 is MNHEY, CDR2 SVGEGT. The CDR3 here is CASSYSKGDTQYF. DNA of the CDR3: TGTGCCAGCAGTTACTCGAAAGGAGATACGCAGTATTTT.

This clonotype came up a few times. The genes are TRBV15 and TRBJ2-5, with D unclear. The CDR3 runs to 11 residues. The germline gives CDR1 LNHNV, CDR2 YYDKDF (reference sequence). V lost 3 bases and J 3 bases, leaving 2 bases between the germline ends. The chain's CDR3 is CATSRKETQYF. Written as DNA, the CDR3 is TGTGCCACCAGCAGGAAAGAGACCCAGTACTTC.

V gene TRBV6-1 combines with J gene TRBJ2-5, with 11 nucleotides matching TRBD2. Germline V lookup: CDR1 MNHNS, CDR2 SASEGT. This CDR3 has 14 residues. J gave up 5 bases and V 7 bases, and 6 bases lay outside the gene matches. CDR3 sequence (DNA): TGTGCCAGCACTAATAGCGGGAGGGCGGAGACCCAGTACTTC. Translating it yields CASTNSGRAETQYF.

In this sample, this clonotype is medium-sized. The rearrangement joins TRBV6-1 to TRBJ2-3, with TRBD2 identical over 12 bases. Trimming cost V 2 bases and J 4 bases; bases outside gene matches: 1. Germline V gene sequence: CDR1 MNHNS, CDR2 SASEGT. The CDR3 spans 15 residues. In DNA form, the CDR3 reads TGTGCCAGCAGTGAACTAGCGGGAGGGCCAGATACGCAGTATTTT. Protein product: CASSELAGGPDTQYF.

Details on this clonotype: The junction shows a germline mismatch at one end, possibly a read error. The CDR3 nucleotides are TGTGCCATGAGACTCCAGGCTGGGAGCACCGATACGCAGTTTTTT. This sequence encodes CAMRLQAGSTDTQFF. The V gene is TRBV10-3, the J gene TRBJ2-3; TRBD2 is a possible D gene (5 bases). The germline V gene has CDR1 ENHRY and CDR2 SYGVKD. The CDR3 length is 15 residues.

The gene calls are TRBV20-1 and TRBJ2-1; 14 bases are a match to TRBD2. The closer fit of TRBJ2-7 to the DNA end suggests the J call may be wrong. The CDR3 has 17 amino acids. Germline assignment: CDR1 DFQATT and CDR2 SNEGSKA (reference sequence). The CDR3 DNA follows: TGCAGTGCTAGAGACGCGACTAGCGGGGGGGCCCTGTACGAGCAGTACTTC. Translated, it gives CSARDATSGGALYEQYF.

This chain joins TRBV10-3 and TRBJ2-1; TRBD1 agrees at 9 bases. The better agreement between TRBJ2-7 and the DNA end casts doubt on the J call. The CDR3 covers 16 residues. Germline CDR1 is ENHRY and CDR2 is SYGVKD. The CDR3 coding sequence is TGTGCCATCAGTGAGATTACGGGACAGGGAAACTACGAGCAGTACTTC. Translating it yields CAISEITGQGNYEQYF.

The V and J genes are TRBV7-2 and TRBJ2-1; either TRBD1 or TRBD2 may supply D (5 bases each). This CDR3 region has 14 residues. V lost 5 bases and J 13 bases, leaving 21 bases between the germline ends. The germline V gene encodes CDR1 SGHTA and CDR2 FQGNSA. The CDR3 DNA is TGTGCCAGCAGCGGCTACCAGGGAGCGGAGACCCAGTTCTTC. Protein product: CASSGYQGAETQFF.

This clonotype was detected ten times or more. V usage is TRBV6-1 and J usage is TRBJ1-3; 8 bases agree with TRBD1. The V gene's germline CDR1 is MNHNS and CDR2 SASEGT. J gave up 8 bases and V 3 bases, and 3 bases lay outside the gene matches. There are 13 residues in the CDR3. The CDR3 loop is CASSDRGLDTIYF. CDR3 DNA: TGTGCCAGCAGTGACAGGGGGCTGGACACCATATATTTT.

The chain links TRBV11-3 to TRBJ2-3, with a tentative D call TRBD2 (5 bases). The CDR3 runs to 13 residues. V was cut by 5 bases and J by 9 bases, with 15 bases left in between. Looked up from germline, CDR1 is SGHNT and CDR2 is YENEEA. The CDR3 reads CASSPGCKETQYF. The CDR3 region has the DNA TGTGCCAGCAGCCCGGGGTGCAAAGAGACGCAGTATTTT.

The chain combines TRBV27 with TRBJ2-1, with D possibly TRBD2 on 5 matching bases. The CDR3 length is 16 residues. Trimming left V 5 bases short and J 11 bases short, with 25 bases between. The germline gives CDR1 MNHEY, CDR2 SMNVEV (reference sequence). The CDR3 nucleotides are TGTGCCAGCAGTCCCCTCCGGGAACCAAGCTCGGATAAGCAGTTCTTC. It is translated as CASSPLREPSSDKQFF.

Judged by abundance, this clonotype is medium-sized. CDR3 region: CASALAGAQEQFF. Here the CDR3 DNA reads TGTGCCAGTGCTCTAGCGGGAGCACAGGAGCAGTTCTTC. The chain employs TRBV6-5 and TRBJ2-1; the match to TRBD2 covers 10 bases. The germline V gene encodes CDR1 MNHEY and CDR2 SVGAGI. The CDR3 sequence is 13 residues long. The V and J ends lost 9 bases and 10 bases, in that order; junction bases with no gene match: 9.

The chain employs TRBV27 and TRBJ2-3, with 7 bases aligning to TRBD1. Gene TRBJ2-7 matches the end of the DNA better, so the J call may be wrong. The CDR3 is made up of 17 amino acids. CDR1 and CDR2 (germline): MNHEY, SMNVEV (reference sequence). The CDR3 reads CASSPGRRACGTDTQYF. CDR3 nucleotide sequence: TGTGCCAGCAGTCCGGGCCGACGGGCTTGTGGGACAGATACGCAGTACTTC.

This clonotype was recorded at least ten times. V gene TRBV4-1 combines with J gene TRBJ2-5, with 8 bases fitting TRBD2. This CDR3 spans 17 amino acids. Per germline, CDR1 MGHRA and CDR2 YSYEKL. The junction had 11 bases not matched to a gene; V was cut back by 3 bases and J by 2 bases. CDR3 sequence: CASSHVGRGGAQETQYF. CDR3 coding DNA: TGCGCCAGCAGCCACGTCGGGAGGGGCGGGGCTCAAGAGACCCAGTACTTC.

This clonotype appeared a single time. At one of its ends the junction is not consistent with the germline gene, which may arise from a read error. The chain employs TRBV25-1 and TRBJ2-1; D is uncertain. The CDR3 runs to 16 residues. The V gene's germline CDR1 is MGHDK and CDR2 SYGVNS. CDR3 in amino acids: CASREFKGVSKDTQYF. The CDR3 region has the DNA TGTGCCAGCAGGGAATTTAAGGGTGTGAGCAAAGATACGCAGTACTTT.